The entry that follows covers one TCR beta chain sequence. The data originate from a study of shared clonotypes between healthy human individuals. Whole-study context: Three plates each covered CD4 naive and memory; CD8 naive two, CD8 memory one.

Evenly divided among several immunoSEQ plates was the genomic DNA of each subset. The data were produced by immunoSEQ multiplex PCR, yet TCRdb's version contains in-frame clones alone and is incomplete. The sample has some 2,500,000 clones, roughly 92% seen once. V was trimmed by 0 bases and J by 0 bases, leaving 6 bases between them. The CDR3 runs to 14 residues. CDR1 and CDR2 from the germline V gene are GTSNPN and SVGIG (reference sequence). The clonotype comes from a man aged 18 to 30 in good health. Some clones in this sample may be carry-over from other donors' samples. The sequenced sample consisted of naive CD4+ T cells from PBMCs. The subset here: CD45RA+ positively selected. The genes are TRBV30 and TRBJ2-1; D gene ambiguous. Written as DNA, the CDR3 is TGTGCCTGGAGTGTAAGAATCTCCTACAATGAGCAGTTCTTC. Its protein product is CAWSVRISYNEQFF.